The rows below give T cell receptor beta chains drawn from one sample of a study of persistence of HIV-infected CD4 T cells. These TCRs' antigens remain unknown. The table came from immunoSEQ multiplex PCR; TCRdb's copy has only in-frame clones and leaves some out. The table shows around 48,000 clones, with 75% to 85% occurring only once. The sequencing used CD4+ T cells sorted from PBMCs after roughly 17-hour stimulation, collected from a patient who received antiretroviral therapy. Source of these receptors: an adult man with HIV who was CMV-seropositive. CDR3s include the opening cysteine and the closing phenylalanine or tryptophan. Each record gives: V gene, clone size, J gene, D gene, CDR3 DNA, CDR3 protein. A D gene is named only where the DNA matches it firmly. Not every row has a clone size; where given, it reads once, few, many or a size class.

V: TRBV15
size: few
J: TRBJ1-4
D: -
DNA: TGTGCCACCAGCAGCTCAGGGCCACAAATGTTTTTT
CDR3: CATSSSGPQMFF

V: TRBV27
size: -
J: TRBJ1-1
D: TRBD1
DNA: TGTGCCAGCAGTTTAATGGGACAGGGGGCTGAAGCTTTCTTT
CDR3: CASSLMGQGAEAFF

V: TRBV20-1
size: -
J: TRBJ2-1
D: -
DNA: TGCAGTGCTAGTGAACAGGGCGGTGAGCAGTTCTTC
CDR3: CSASEQGGEQFF

V: TRBV19
size: once
J: TRBJ2-1
D: TRBD2
DNA: TGTGCCAGTAGCATCAACGGACTAGCGGTCTCCTACAATGAGCAGTTCTTC
CDR3: CASSINGLAVSYNEQFF

V: TRBV29-1
size: -
J: TRBJ1-4
D: -
DNA: TGCAGCGCGGGGGAAAGTGAAAAACTGTTTTTT
CDR3: CSAGESEKLFF

V: TRBV15
size: -
J: TRBJ1-2
D: -
DNA: TGTGCCACCAGCAGAGATCAACGGGCCGGCTATGGCTACACCTTC
CDR3: CATSRDQRAGYGYTF

V: TRBV28
size: once
J: TRBJ1-4
D: TRBD1
DNA: TGTGCCAGCAGTTTGACAGGGGGCGGTGAAAAACTGTTTTTT
CDR3: CASSLTGGGEKLFF

V: TRBV6-2/TRBV6-3
size: -
J: TRBJ2-3
D: -
DNA: TGTGCCAGCAGTTACTCGATTTCAACGGGCCTCCGACGGGATACGCAGTATTTT
CDR3: CASSYSISTGLRRDTQYF

V: TRBV7-2
size: -
J: TRBJ2-5
D: -
DNA: TGTGCCAGCAGCTCCTCCCGAGGCGGGGGCCCTCAAGAGACCCAGTACTTC
CDR3: CASSSSRGGGPQETQYF

V: TRBV28
size: -
J: TRBJ1-5
D: -
DNA: TGTGCCAGCAGTTTCTCCCCGGGACTTGGGGGAGTAGATCAGCCCCAGCATTTT
CDR3: CASSFSPGLGGVDQPQHF

V: TRBV9
size: -
J: TRBJ1-4
D: TRBD1
DNA: TGTGCCAGCAGCCGCGGACAGGGGGATGAAAAACTGTTTTTT
CDR3: CASSRGQGDEKLFF

V: TRBV5-6
size: -
J: TRBJ1-3
D: -
DNA: TGTGCCAGCAGCTCACGGACTGACTCTGGAAACACCATATATTTT
CDR3: CASSSRTDSGNTIYF

V: TRBV19
size: once
J: TRBJ1-3
D: -
DNA: TGTGCCAGTAGTACGGACAGTTCCGCCTCTGGAAACACCATATATTTT
CDR3: CASSTDSSASGNTIYF

V: TRBV6-2/TRBV6-3
size: -
J: TRBJ1-1
D: TRBD1
DNA: TGTGCCAGCAGTTGGACAGGGACCACTGAAGCTTTCTTT
CDR3: CASSWTGTTEAFF

V: TRBV12-3/TRBV12-4
size: -
J: TRBJ2-7
D: TRBD2
DNA: TGTGCCAGCAGAGCGGGGCCCTACGAGCAGTACTTC
CDR3: CASRAGPYEQYF

V: TRBV5-6
size: -
J: TRBJ2-3
D: TRBD1
DNA: TGTGCCAGCAGCTTGAGGGGGCCCCGCACAGATACGCAGTATTTT
CDR3: CASSLRGPRTDTQYF

V: TRBV2
size: -
J: TRBJ2-3
D: -
DNA: TGTGCCAGCGGGCTGGGCCCAGATACGCAGTATTTT
CDR3: CASGLGPDTQYF

V: TRBV7-8
size: once
J: TRBJ2-7
D: -
DNA: TGTGCCAGCAGCTGGCAGACTAACTACGAGCAGTACTTC
CDR3: CASSWQTNYEQYF

V: TRBV6-5
size: -
J: TRBJ1-5
D: -
DNA: TGTGCCAGCAGTTATCTCCCGGGTAGCAATCAGCCCCAGCATTTT
CDR3: CASSYLPGSNQPQHF

V: TRBV9
size: -
J: TRBJ1-5
D: -
DNA: TGTACCAGCTCAGAAGGGATTTATAGCAATCAGCCCCAGCATTTT
CDR3: CTSSEGIYSNQPQHF

V: TRBV29-1
size: -
J: TRBJ1-2
D: -
DNA: TGCAGCGTTGGACGGGGAAACTATGGCTACACCTTC
CDR3: CSVGRGNYGYTF

V: TRBV3-1/TRBV3-2
size: few
J: TRBJ2-2
D: -
DNA: TGTGCCAGCAGCCAAGACAACCGCCGGAAGGCCGGGGAGCTGTTTTTT
CDR3: CASSQDNRRKAGELFF

V: TRBV5-5
size: -
J: TRBJ1-3
D: -
DNA: TGTGCCAGCAGCTTGAGGGGCAGGAGCTCTGGAAACACCATATATTTT
CDR3: CASSLRGRSSGNTIYF

V: TRBV29-1
size: -
J: TRBJ2-2
D: -
DNA: TGCAGCGTTGTGCCAGACCCGAACACCGGGGAGCTGTTTTTT
CDR3: CSVVPDPNTGELFF

V: TRBV7-3
size: -
J: TRBJ2-5
D: -
DNA: TGTGCCAGCAGCTTAAGAGCCTCGGGGGAAGAGACCCAGTACTTC
CDR3: CASSLRASGEETQYF

V: TRBV21-1
size: -
J: TRBJ2-7
D: -
DNA: TGTGCCAGCACCCCATTGGTTGAGCAGTACTTC
CDR3: CASTPLVEQYF

V: TRBV9
size: -
J: TRBJ2-7
D: -
DNA: TGTGCCAGCAGCTCGGGACCAAACCCCATTTCCTACGAGCAGTACTTC
CDR3: CASSSGPNPISYEQYF

V: TRBV15
size: -
J: TRBJ2-1
D: TRBD2
DNA: TGTGCCACCAGCAGGGGGGCAGCGGGGGGGAATGAGCAGTTCTTC
CDR3: CATSRGAAGGNEQFF

V: TRBV24-1
size: few
J: TRBJ2-3
D: -
DNA: TGTGCCACCAGTGATCCTCCAATAGATACGCAGTATTTT
CDR3: CATSDPPIDTQYF

V: TRBV5-1
size: -
J: TRBJ2-5
D: -
DNA: TGCGCCAGCAGCTCCGTTAGACAGGCCGGGGGAGAGACCCAGTACTTC
CDR3: CASSSVRQAGGETQYF

V: TRBV11-2
size: -
J: TRBJ1-2
D: -
DNA: TGTGCCAGCAGCTTAGATCGGGGCCGGGGAAACCTAGTGGGCTATGGCTACACCTTC
CDR3: CASSLDRGRGNLVGYGYTF

V: TRBV4-3
size: -
J: TRBJ2-2
D: -
DNA: TGCGCCAGCAGCCAAGATACTAGCTGGAACACCGGGGAGCTGTTTTTT
CDR3: CASSQDTSWNTGELFF

V: TRBV19
size: -
J: TRBJ1-4
D: TRBD1
DNA: TGTGCCAGTAGTAAAACAGGGGTCGGTGAAAAACTGTTTTTT
CDR3: CASSKTGVGEKLFF

V: TRBV28
size: -
J: TRBJ1-5
D: TRBD1
DNA: TGTGCCACCTCCGGGACAGGAAGGGGGAATCAGCCCCAGCATTTT
CDR3: CATSGTGRGNQPQHF

V: TRBV5-4
size: -
J: TRBJ2-3
D: -
DNA: TGTGCCAGCAGCTTGTCCTATATCGGGACACCTCAAGCGAATACGCAGTATTTT
CDR3: CASSLSYIGTPQANTQYF

V: TRBV3-1/TRBV3-2
size: few
J: TRBJ1-6
D: -
DNA: TGTGCCAGCAGCCAAGTGAGTGTATCAAAGGGATCACCCCTCCACTTT
CDR3: CASSQVSVSKGSPLHF

V: TRBV27
size: -
J: TRBJ1-4
D: -
DNA: TGTGCCAGCAGTTTATCCACAGTGAGTATATACAAACTGTTTTTT
CDR3: CASSLSTVSIYKLFF

V: TRBV29-1
size: -
J: TRBJ1-1
D: -
DNA: TGCAGCGTTGAACGGGGGGGCCGGTACACTGAAGCTTTCTTT
CDR3: CSVERGGRYTEAFF

V: TRBV6-2/TRBV6-3
size: -
J: TRBJ2-7
D: -
DNA: TGTGCCAGCAGCTGGACACGGGGGACCTACGAGCAGTACTTC
CDR3: CASSWTRGTYEQYF

V: TRBV30
size: -
J: TRBJ2-2
D: -
DNA: TGTGCCTGGAGTGTACGAGTGTCCGGCACCGGGGAGCTGTTTTTT
CDR3: CAWSVRVSGTGELFF

V: TRBV5-1
size: medium-sized
J: TRBJ2-3
D: TRBD2
DNA: TGCGCCAGCAGCGATACGGGGGGGAGCACAGATACGCAGTATTTT
CDR3: CASSDTGGSTDTQYF